The present TCR beta chain was sequenced within a study of blood T cell repertoires in COVID-19. About the research overall: Whether acute or convalescent, the COVID-19 samples came from the United States, Italy and Spain. Sources were T cells, B-cell-depleted T cells, or PBMCs; the material itself was cDNA or gDNA.

This CDR3 is 13 amino acids long. Per the germline V gene, CDR1 is MDHEN and CDR2 is SYDVKM. The germline V and J ends were trimmed by 3 bases and 1 base, with 6 bases remaining between them. As originally analysed: Amplification with reference gene primers provided the estimates of nucleated cell counts. Libraries were prepared by immunoSEQ multiplex PCR; TCRdb keeps only in-frame clonotypes and omits some of them. D and trimming were read from the DNA, whereas the V and J calls and clone size are those reported in that table. The sample consists of around 170,000 clones, 86% of them appearing once. Notes on this clone: A much larger clone sits a single nucleotide away, making a read error possible.

The receptor's source is a woman aged 25-40 years with active or convalescent COVID-19. This chain connects TRBV28 to TRBJ1-1; D is unclear. Sequenced input: peripheral blood. The CDR3 is CASSFVSNTEAFF. CDR3 DNA sequence: TGTGCCAGCAGTTTTGTCTCGAACACTGAAGCTTTCTTT.